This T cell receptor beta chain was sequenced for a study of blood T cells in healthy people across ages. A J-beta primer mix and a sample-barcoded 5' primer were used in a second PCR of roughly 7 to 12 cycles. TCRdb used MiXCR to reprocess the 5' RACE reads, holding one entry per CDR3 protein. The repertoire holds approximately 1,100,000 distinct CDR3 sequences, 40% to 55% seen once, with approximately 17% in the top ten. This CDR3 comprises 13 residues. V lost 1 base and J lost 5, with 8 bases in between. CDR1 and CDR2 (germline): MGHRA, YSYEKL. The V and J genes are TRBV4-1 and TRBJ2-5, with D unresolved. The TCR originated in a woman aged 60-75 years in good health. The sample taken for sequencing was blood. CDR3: CASSQGPSETQYF. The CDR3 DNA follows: TGCGCCAGCAGCCAAGGACCTTCGGAGACCCAGTACTTC.